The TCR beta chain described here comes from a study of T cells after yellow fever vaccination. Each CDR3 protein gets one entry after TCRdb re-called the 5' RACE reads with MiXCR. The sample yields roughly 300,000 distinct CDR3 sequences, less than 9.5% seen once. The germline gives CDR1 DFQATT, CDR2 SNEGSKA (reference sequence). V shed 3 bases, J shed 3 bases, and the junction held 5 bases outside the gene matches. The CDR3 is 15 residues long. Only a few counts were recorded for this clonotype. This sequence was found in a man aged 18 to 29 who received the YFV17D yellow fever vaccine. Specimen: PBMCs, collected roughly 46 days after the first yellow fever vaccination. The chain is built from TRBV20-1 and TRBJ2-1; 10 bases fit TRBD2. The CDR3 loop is CSARSERGGYNEQFF. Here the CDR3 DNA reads TGCAGTGCTAGGAGCGAGCGGGGGGGCTACAATGAGCAGTTCTTC.